Listed here are 20 T cell receptor beta chains from one sample, sequenced in a study of cytomegalovirus exposure and HLA in healthy donors (dated by TCRdb to the late 2010s). Receptor amplification or capture employed the immunoSEQ multiplex PCR assay. For the multiplex PCR, a mixture combining 60 forward primers for TCR Vbeta segments and 13 reverse primers for TCR Jbeta segments was used. TCRdb holds this immuneACCESS table with in-frame rearrangements only. Some clones are missing; in checked studies, unresolved V genes explain under half, and the rest has no known cause. Counted in this sample were 160,000 or so clones; over 65% of them appeared once. Of the sample, under 2.5% falls within the top ten clones. The sequencing input was PBMCs. Every receptor here comes from a man in his 60s in good health and CMV-seronegative.

This clone appeared a few times. The CDR3 is CASSHRAGNTEAFF. For the CDR3, the DNA is TGTGCCAGCAGTCACAGGGCGGGGAACACTGAAGCTTTCTTT. This chain connects TRBV6-1 to TRBJ1-1; D might be TRBD1 (6 bases). Germline CDR1 MNHNS, CDR2 SASEGT. The CDR3 length is 14 residues. With 5 bases removed from V and 1 base from J, the gap between germline ends came to 11 bases.

The V and J genes are TRBV7-6 and TRBJ2-7; TRBD1 aligns across 8 bases. This CDR3 is 12 amino acids long. Germline V gives CDR1 SGHVS, CDR2 FNYEAQ. V lost 4 bases and J lost 5; bases outside the gene matches: 1. The CDR3 here is CASSWTGNEQYF. The CDR3 DNA reads as TGTGCCAGCAGCTGGACAGGGAACGAGCAGTACTTC.

This rearrangement joins TRBV29-1 to TRBJ2-7; 8 bases match TRBD1. CDR3 length equals 14 residues. Germline V gives CDR1 SQVTM, CDR2 ANQGSEA. With 2 bases clipped from V and 6 bases from J, the junction kept 9 bases outside the gene matches. The DNA of the CDR3 is TGCAGCGTTGAAAGACAGGGGTCCCCTGGCGAGCAGTACTTC. As protein: CSVERQGSPGEQYF.

The chain recombines TRBV19 with TRBJ1-1, with 12 bases fitting TRBD1. This CDR3 is built from 16 residues. The V gene end was trimmed by 5 bases and the J gene end by 5 bases; junction bases not matched to a gene: 9. Germline V gene data show CDR1 as LNHDA and CDR2 as SQIVND (reference sequence). The CDR3 bases are TGTGCCAGTAGTCCCCTTTTGGGACAGGGGGCGACTGAAGCTTTCTTT. Translation gives CASSPLLGQGATEAFF.

The chain carries TRBV29-1 and TRBJ2-7; TRBD1 is a possible D gene (6 bases). V was clipped by 0 bases and J by 0 bases, with 9 bases between them. This CDR3 is built from 14 residues. Germline CDR1 SQVTM, CDR2 ANQGSEA. The CDR3 DNA reads TGCAGCGTTGAAGAGCAGGGGAGCTCCTACGAGCAGTACTTC. This sequence encodes CSVEEQGSSYEQYF.

V gene TRBV6-5 combines with J gene TRBJ1-1, with D possibly being TRBD1 (6 bases). This CDR3 spans 13 amino acids. Germline CDR1 is MNHEY and CDR2 is SVGAGI. V shed 7 bases and J shed 1 base, with 10 bases lying between them. The CDR3 bases are TGTGCCAGCAAAACAGGGAAGAACACTGAAGCTTTCTTT. It specifies CASKTGKNTEAFF.

The table lists this clone with a few counts. Germline and junction disagree at one end, which may indicate a read error. This chain joins TRBV6-1 and TRBJ1-2; TRBD1 matches at 8 bases. Germline V CDR1 and CDR2: MNHNS, SASEGT. The CDR3 extends over 14 amino acids. The CDR3 protein is CASSEDRGLNGYTF. DNA of the CDR3: TGTGCCAGCAGCGAAGACAGGGGCTTAAATGGCTACACCTTC.

There are a few counts of this clone. The V and J genes are TRBV30 and TRBJ1-5; no reliable D call. This CDR3 comprises 15 residues. Trimming took off 2 bases at V and 4 bases at J, with 15 bases between the two ends. The germline CDR1 and CDR2 sequences are GTSNPN and SVGIG (reference sequence). CDR3 nucleotides: TGTGCCTGGAGTACCGGGAGCTTTGAAAATCAGCCCCAGCATTTT. Translating it yields CAWSTGSFENQPQHF.

The CDR3 nucleotides are TGTGCCAGCAGCCCAACCACCACTAGCGGGGGAATATACTTC. As protein: CASSPTTTSGGIYF. The V gene is TRBV9, the J gene TRBJ2-4; 11 bases match TRBD2. V lost 4 bases and J lost 16; bases outside the gene matches: 13. Germline V lookup: CDR1 SGDLS, CDR2 YYNGEE. This CDR3 is built from 14 residues.

The V and J genes are TRBV19 and TRBJ2-7, with unresolved D. Germline V gives CDR1 LNHDA, CDR2 SQIVND (reference sequence). The V end lost 4 bases, the J end lost 2 bases, and 6 bases lay between the germline ends. The CDR3 length is 12 residues. CDR3 DNA sequence: TGTGCCAGTAGTACCCCTCCCTACGAGCAGTACTTC. Translation: CASSTPPYEQYF.

The J gene is TRBJ2-7, the V gene TRBV7-8; 7 nucleotides agree with TRBD2. The CDR3 is made up of 15 amino acids. The germline V gene has CDR1 SGHVS and CDR2 FQNEAQ. V trimming: 5 bases; J trimming: 4 bases; junction bases outside the gene matches: 11. Here the CDR3 DNA reads TGTGCCAGCAGCCCCCCAGGACTAGACCAATACGAGCAGTACTTC. Translated, it gives CASSPPGLDQYEQYF.

This clone has a handful of counts. This rearrangement joins TRBV27 to TRBJ1-4; D remains unclear. The CDR3 has 15 amino acids. Per germline, CDR1 MNHEY and CDR2 SMNVEV (reference sequence). Trimming left V 6 bases short and J 0 bases short, with 11 bases between. CDR3 DNA: TGTGCCAGCAGACCCAGAGGAGCAACTAATGAAAAACTGTTTTTT. Encoded protein: CASRPRGATNEKLFF.

The chain joins TRBV6-1 to TRBJ1-4; 10 positions agree with TRBD1. Germline-derived CDR1 and CDR2 are MNHNS and SASEGT. Losses at the gene ends were 4 bases for V and 5 bases for J; bases not matched to a gene: 10. The CDR3 length is 17 residues. In DNA form, the CDR3 reads TGTGCCAGCAGTGTGACAGGGGGCGGGGGGGGGAATGAAAAACTGTTTTTT. This translates into CASSVTGGGGGNEKLFF.

The sample holds a few counts of this clone. This sequence joins TRBV9 and TRBJ2-5, with 12 bases matching TRBD1. Germline V gene sequence: CDR1 SGDLS, CDR2 YYNGEE. V shed 4 bases and J 5 bases; nucleotides not matched to a gene: 18. CDR3 length: 19 residues. CDR3 nucleotide sequence: TGTGCCAGCAGCCCAACCTCCGGGACAGGGGGCGAGTGGCAGGAGACCCAGTACTTC. This codes for CASSPTSGTGGEWQETQYF.

V and J are TRBV5-1 and TRBJ2-7; D might be TRBD1 (5 bases). The CDR3 is 13 amino acids. The V end lost 1 base, the J end lost 2 bases, and 7 bases lay between the germline ends. Germline values: CDR1 SGHRS, CDR2 YFSETQ. The CDR3 bases are TGCGCCAGCAGCTTGTCGACAGCCTACGAGCAGTACTTC. Its translation is CASSLSTAYEQYF.

The chain couples TRBV4-1 to TRBJ2-1, with D perhaps TRBD2 (6 bases). This CDR3 is built from 15 residues. Trimming left V 0 bases short and J 3 bases short, with 9 bases between. CDR1 and CDR2 (germline): MGHRA, YSYEKL. CDR3 sequence: CASSQEVAVYNEQFF. CDR3 nucleotide sequence: TGCGCCAGCAGCCAAGAGGTAGCGGTCTACAATGAGCAGTTCTTC.

V usage is TRBV29-1 and J usage is TRBJ2-7, with D possibly being TRBD1 (5 bases). This CDR3 has 14 residues. From germline, CDR1 is SQVTM and CDR2 ANQGSEA. Trimming cost V 3 bases and J 1 base, with 13 bases left between them. The CDR3 protein is CSVELTGSSYEQYF. CDR3 coding DNA: TGCAGCGTTGAGTTAACAGGCTCGTCCTACGAGCAGTACTTC.

The chain joins TRBV7-9 to TRBJ2-7; possible D gene TRBD2, 6 bases. The CDR3 consists of 13 residues. Germline V gene sequence: CDR1 SEHNR, CDR2 FQNEAQ (reference sequence). Trimming took off 8 bases at V and 7 bases at J, with 18 bases between the two ends. The CDR3 DNA sequence: TGTGCCAGCTTCCCGGGAGAGCCCGGAGAGCAGTACTTC. Translated, it gives CASFPGEPGEQYF.

This chain uses TRBV9 with TRBJ2-3; 12 bases line up with TRBD1. Germline CDR1 is SGDLS and CDR2 is YYNGEE. V gave up 0 bases and J gave up 4 bases; unmatched junction bases: 0. The CDR3 consists of 15 residues. The CDR3: CASSVGDRGPDTQYF. CDR3 in DNA: TGTGCCAGCAGCGTAGGGGACAGGGGGCCAGATACGCAGTATTTT. Looking up the rest from reference TRBV9 and TRBJ2-3 gives the full variable domain: DSGVTQTPKHLITATGQRVTLRCSPRSGDLSVYWYQQSLDQGLQFLIQYYNGEERAKGNILERFSAQQFPDLHSELNLSSLELGDSALYFCASSVGDRGPDTQYFGPGTRLTVL.

The chain employs TRBV6-1 and TRBJ1-2; D not resolved. The CDR3 runs to 15 residues. V lost 1 base to trimming and J lost 3 bases, with 12 bases between them. Germline values: CDR1 MNHNS, CDR2 SASEGT. CDR3 nucleotide sequence: TGTGCCAGCAGTGAAGATCACACCTTTTACTATGGCTACACCTTC. It is translated as CASSEDHTFYYGYTF.